This note documents a single T cell receptor beta chain sequence. As processed by the authors: Quantification of nucleated cells was approximated via reference gene primer amplification. TCRdb's table, derived via immunoSEQ multiplex PCR, lists solely in-frame clones and lacks some. V, J and clone size derive from that table, while D and trimming were established from the DNA sequence. The sample consists of about 150,000 clones, approximately 86% of them appearing once. This sample was taken from a study of blood T cell repertoires in COVID-19. Study details: Samples representing acute and convalescent COVID-19 were sourced from the United States, Italy and Spain. Sources were T cells, B-cell-depleted T cells, or PBMCs; the material itself was cDNA or gDNA.

The CDR3 length is 11 residues. V gave up 9 bases and J gave up 6 bases, with 9 bases separating them. The sequencing sample was made of peripheral blood. This sequence originates from a woman between 45 and 60 years old with acute or convalescent COVID-19. The genes are TRBV12-3 or TRBV12-4 and TRBJ2-1, with a tentative D call TRBD2 (5 bases). DNA of the CDR3: TGTGCCAGTGCTAGCTCCAATGAGCAGTTCTTC. Translated: CASASSNEQFF.